This T cell receptor (beta chain) was identified during a study of cytomegalovirus exposure and HLA in healthy donors. The PCR had 60 Vbeta and 13 Jbeta primers. Repertoires were generated with immunoSEQ multiplex PCR, while TCRdb's copy carries only in-frame clones and drops some. The sample lists more than 150,000 clones, 77% occurring once. This CDR3 comprises 15 residues. Losses at the gene ends were 6 bases for V and 2 bases for J; bases not matched to a gene: 8. In germline, CDR1 is MNHNS, CDR2 SASEGT. This clone turned up a few times. Sequences were obtained from PBMCs. This sequence was found in a man aged 18 to 29 in good health and CMV-seronegative. The V call is TRBV6-1, the J call TRBJ1-2; 8 nucleotides line up with TRBD1. CDR3 residues: CASSTGQGTNYGYTF. DNA for the CDR3: TGTGCCAGCAGCACCGGACAGGGAACCAACTATGGCTACACCTTC.